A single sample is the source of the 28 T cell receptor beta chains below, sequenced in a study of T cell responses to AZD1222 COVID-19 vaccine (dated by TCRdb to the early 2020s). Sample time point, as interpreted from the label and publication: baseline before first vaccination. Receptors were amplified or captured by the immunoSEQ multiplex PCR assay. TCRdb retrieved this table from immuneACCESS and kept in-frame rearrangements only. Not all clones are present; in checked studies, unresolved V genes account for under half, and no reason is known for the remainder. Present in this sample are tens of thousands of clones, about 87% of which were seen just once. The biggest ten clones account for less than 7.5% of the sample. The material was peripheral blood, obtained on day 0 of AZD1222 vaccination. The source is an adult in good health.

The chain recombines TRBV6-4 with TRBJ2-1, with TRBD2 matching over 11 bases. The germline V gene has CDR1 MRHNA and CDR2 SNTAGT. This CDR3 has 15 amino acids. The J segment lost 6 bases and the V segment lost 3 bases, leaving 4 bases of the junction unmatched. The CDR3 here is CASSEGSGGANEQFF. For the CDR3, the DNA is TGTGCCAGCAGTGAAGGTAGCGGGGGGGCCAATGAGCAGTTCTTC.

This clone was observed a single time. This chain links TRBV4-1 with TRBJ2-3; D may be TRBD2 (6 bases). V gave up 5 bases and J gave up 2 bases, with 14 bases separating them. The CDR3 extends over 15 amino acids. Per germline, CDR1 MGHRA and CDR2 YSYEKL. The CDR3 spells CASSYDRGTTDTQYF. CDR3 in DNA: TGCGCCAGCAGCTATGATCGGGGGACCACAGATACGCAGTATTTT.

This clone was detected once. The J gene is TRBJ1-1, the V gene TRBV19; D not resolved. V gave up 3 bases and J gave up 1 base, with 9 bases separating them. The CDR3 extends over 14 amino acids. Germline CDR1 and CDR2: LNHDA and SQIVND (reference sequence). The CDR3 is CASSINLANTEAFF. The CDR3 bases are TGTGCCAGTAGTATTAATCTGGCGAACACTGAAGCTTTCTTT.

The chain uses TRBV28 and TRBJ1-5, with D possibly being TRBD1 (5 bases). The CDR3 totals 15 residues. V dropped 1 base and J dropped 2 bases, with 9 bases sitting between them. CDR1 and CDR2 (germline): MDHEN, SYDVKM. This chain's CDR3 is CASSLSGAGNQPQHF. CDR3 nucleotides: TGTGCCAGCAGTTTATCTGGGGCGGGCAATCAGCCCCAGCATTTT.

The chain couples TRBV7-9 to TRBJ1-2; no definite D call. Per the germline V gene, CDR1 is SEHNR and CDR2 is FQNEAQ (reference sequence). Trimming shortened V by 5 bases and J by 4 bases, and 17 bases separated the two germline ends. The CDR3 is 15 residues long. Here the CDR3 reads CASSQERLTAYGYTF. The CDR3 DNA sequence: TGTGCCAGCAGCCAAGAACGTCTAACTGCCTATGGCTACACCTTC.

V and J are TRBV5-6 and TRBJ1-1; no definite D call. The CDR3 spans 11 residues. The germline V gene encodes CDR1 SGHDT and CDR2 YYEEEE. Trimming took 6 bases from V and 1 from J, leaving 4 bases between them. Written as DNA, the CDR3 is TGTGCCAGCATCCAGAACACTGAAGCTTTCTTT. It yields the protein CASIQNTEAFF.

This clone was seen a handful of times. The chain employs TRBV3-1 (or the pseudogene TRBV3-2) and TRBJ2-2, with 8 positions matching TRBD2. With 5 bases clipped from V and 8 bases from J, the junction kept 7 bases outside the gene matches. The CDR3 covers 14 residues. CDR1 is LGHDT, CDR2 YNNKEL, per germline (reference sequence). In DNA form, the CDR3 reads TGTGCCAGCAGCTCCGCGGGGGGACCGGGGGAGCTGTTTTTT. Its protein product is CASSSAGGPGELFF.

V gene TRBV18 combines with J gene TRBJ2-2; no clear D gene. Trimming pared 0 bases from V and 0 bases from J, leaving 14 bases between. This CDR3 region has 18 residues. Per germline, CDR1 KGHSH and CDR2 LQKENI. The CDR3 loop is CASSPPAGYPTNTGELFF. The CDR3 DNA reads TGTGCCAGCTCACCACCGGCTGGGTACCCAACGAACACCGGGGAGCTGTTTTTT.

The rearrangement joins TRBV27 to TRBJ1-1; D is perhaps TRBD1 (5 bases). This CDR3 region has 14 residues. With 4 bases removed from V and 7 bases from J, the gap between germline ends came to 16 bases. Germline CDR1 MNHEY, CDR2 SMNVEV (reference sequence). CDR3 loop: CASSYRAGGYEAFF. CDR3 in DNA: TGTGCCAGCAGTTACCGGGCCGGGGGATATGAAGCTTTCTTT.

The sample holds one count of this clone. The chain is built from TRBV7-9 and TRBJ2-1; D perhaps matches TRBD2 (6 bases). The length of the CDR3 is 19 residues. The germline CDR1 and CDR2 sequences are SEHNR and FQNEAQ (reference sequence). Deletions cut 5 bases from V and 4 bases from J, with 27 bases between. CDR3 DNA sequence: TGTGCCAGCAGCCTCGGGCCTAGCGTCGAACTTGGGTGGTACAATGAGCAGTTCTTC. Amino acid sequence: CASSLGPSVELGWYNEQFF.

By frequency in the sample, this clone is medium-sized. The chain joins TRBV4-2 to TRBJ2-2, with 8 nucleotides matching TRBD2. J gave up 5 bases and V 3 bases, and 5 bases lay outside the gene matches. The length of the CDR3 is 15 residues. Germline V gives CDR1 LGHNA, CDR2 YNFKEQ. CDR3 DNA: TGTGCCAGCAGCCACGCGGGGGGCCGGACCGGGGAGCTGTTTTTT. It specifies CASSHAGGRTGELFF.

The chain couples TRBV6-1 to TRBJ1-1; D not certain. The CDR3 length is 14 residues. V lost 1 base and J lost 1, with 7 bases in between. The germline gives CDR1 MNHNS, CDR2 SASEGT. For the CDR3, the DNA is TGTGCCAGCAGTGAAGTGTATGCGAACACTGAAGCTTTCTTT. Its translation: CASSEVYANTEAFF.

The CDR3 loop is CASSPSVIVFMGEDTEAFF. CDR3 nucleotides: TGTGCCAGCAGCCCAAGCGTAATTGTCTTCATGGGGGAAGACACTGAAGCTTTCTTT. The chain uses TRBV3-1 (or the pseudogene TRBV3-2) and TRBJ1-1; perhaps TRBD1 as D (5 bases). The CDR3 spans 19 residues. V lost 4 bases and J lost 3, with 27 bases in between. Germline V lookup: CDR1 LGHDT, CDR2 YNNKEL (reference sequence).

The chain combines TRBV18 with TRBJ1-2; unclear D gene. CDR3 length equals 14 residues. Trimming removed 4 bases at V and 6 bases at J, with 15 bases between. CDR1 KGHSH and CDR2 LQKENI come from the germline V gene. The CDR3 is CASSRADPGNGYTF. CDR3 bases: TGTGCCAGCTCACGAGCTGACCCCGGGAATGGCTACACCTTC.

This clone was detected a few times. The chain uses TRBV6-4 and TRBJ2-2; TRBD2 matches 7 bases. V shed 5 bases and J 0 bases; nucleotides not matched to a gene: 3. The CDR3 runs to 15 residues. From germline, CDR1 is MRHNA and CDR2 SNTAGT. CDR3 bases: TGTGCCAGCAGTCCGACTAGCCCGAACACCGGGGAGCTGTTTTTT. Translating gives CASSPTSPNTGELFF.

The CDR3 loop reads CASSQDGTGPRRGSPLHF. CDR3 nucleotides: TGCGCCAGCAGCCAAGATGGAACAGGTCCGCGTCGGGGTTCACCCCTCCACTTT. The chain joins TRBV4-1 to TRBJ1-6; maybe TRBD1 (5 bases). V was cut by 0 bases and J by 9 bases, with 21 bases left in between. This CDR3 contains 18 residues. Germline V gene sequence: CDR1 MGHRA, CDR2 YSYEKL.

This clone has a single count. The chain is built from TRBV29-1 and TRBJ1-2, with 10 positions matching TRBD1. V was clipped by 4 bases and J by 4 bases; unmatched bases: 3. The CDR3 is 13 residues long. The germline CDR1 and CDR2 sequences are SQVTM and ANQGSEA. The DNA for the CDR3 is TGCAGCGTTGTGGGACAGGGGATCTATGGCTACACCTTC. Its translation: CSVVGQGIYGYTF.

CDR3 in DNA: TGTGCCAGCAGCCAAGGTCGAGGGTATGAGATTAACTATGGCTACACCTTC. It yields the protein CASSQGRGYEINYGYTF. The J gene is TRBJ1-2, the V gene TRBV3-1 (or the pseudogene TRBV3-2); D is unclear. Germline-derived CDR1 and CDR2 are LGHDT and YNNKEL (reference sequence). V lost 1 base and J 1 base, leaving 16 bases between the germline ends. This CDR3 has 17 amino acids.

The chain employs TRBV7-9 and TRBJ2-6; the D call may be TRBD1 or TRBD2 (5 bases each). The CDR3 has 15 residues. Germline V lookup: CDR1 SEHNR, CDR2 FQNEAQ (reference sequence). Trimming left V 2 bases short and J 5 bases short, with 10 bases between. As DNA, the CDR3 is TGTGCCAGCAGCTTACTAGGGACCTGGGCCAACGTCCTGACTTTC. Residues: CASSLLGTWANVLTF.

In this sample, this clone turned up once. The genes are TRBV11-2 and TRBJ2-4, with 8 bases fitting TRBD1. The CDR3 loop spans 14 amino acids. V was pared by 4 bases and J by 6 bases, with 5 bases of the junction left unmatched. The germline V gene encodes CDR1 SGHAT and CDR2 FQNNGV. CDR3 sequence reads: CASSSRQGSNIQYF. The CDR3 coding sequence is TGTGCCAGCAGCTCGAGACAGGGGTCAAACATTCAGTACTTC. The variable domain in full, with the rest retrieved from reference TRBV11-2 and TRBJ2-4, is EAGVAQSPRYKIIEKRQSVAFWCNPISGHATLYWYQQILGQGPKLLIQFQNNGVVDDSQLPKDRFSAERLKGVDSTLKIQPAKLEDSAVYLCASSSRQGSNIQYFGAGTRLSVL.

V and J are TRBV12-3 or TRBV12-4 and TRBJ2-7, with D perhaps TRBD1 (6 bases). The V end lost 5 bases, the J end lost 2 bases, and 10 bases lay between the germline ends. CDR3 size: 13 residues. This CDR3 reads CASSRQETYEQYF. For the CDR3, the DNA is TGTGCCAGCAGTCGACAGGAGACCTACGAGCAGTACTTC.

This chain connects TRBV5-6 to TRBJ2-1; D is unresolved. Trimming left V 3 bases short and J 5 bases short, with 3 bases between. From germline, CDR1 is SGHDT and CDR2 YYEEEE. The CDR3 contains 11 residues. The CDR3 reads CASSWNNEQFF. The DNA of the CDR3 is TGTGCCAGCAGCTGGAACAATGAGCAGTTCTTC.

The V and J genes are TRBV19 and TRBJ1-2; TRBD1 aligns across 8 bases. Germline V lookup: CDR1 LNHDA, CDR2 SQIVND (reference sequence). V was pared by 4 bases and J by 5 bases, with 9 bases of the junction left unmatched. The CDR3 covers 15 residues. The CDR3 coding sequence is TGTGCCAGTAGTACCCGGACAGGGATGGAGTATGGCTACACCTTC. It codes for CASSTRTGMEYGYTF. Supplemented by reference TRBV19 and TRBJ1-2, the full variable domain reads DGGITQSPKYLFRKEGQNVTLSCEQNLNHDAMYWYRQDPGQGLRLIYYSQIVNDFQKGDIAEGYSVSREKKESFPLTVTSAQKNPTAFYLCASSTRTGMEYGYTFGSGTRLTVV.

The CDR3 here is CATSDLNSPLHF. For the CDR3, the DNA is TGTGCCACCAGTGATTTGAATTCACCCCTCCACTTT. The J gene is TRBJ1-6, the V gene TRBV24-1; D is undetermined. The CDR3 covers 12 residues. With 0 bases removed from V and 7 bases from J, the gap between germline ends came to 0 bases. The germline CDR1 and CDR2 sequences are KGHDR and SFDVKD.

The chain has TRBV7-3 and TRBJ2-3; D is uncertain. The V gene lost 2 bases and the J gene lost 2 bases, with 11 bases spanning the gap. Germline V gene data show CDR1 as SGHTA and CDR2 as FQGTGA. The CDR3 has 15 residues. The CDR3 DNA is TGTGCCAGCAGCTTAGGGTCGATAAACACAGATACGCAGTATTTT. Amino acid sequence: CASSLGSINTDTQYF.

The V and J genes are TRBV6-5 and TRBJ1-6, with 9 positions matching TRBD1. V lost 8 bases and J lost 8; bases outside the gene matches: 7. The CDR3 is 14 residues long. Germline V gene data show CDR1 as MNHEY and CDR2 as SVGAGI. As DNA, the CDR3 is TGTGCCAGCGGGGGGCGGGACAGGGATTCACCCCTCCACTTT. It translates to CASGGRDRDSPLHF.

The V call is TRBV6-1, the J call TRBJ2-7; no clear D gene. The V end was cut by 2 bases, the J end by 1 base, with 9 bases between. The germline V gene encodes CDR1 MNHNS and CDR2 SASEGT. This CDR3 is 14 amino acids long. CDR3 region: CASSERKASYEQYF. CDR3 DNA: TGTGCCAGCAGTGAAAGGAAGGCGTCCTACGAGCAGTACTTC.

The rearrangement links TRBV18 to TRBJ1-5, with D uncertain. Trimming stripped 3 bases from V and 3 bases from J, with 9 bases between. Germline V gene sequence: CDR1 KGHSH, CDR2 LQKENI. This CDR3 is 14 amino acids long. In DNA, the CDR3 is TGTGCCAGCTCACCCGTCAAGATCAATCAGCCCCAGCATTTT. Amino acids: CASSPVKINQPQHF.